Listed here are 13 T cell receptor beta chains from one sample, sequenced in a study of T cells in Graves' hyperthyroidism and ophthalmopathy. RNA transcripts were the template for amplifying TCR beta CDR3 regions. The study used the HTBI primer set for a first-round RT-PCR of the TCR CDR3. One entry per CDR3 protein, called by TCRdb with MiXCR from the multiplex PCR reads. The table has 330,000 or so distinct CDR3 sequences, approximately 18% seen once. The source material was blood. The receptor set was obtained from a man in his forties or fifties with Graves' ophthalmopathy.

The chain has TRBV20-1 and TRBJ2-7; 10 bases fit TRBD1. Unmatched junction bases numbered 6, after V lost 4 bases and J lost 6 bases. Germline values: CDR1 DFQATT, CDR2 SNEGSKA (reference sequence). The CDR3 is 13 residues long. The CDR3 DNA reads TGCAGTGCTATCGACAGGGGGCCTTCCGAGCAGTACTTC. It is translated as CSAIDRGPSEQYF.

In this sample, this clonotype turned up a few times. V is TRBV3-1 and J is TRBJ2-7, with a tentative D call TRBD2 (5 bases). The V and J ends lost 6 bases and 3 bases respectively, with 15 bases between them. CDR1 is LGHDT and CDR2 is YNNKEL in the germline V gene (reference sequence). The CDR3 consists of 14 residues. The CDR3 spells CASSRPGRIYEQYF. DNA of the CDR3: TGTGCCAGCAGTCGTCCGGGAAGGATCTACGAGCAGTACTTC.

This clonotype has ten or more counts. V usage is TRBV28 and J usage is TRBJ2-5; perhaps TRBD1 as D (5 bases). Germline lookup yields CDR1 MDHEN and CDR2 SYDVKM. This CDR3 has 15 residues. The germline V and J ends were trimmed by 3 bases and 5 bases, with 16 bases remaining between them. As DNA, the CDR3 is TGTGCCAGCAGTTTGGTGAACGCCAGGGCGGAGACCCAGTACTTC. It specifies CASSLVNARAETQYF.

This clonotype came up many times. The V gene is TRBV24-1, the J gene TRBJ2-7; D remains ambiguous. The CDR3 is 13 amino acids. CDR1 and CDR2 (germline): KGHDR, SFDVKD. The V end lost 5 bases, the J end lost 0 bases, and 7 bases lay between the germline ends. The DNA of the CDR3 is TGTGCCACCAGTGGGCCAGACTCCTACGAGCAGTACTTC. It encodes CATSGPDSYEQYF.

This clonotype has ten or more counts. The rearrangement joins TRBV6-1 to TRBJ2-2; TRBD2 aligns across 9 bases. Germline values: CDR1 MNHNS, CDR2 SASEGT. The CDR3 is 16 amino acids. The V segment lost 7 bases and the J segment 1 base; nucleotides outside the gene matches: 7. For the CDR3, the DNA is TGTGCCAGCAACGCCCGAGCGGGAGGGAACACCGGGGAGCTGTTTTTT. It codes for CASNARAGGNTGELFF.

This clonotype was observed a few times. Here the CDR3 reads CASSLPVGDEQYF. The DNA of the CDR3 is TGCGCCAGCAGCTTGCCCGTGGGGGACGAGCAGTACTTC. This chain joins TRBV5-1 and TRBJ2-7; D could derive from TRBD1 or TRBD2 (5 bases each). CDR1 and CDR2 (germline): SGHRS, YFSETQ. This CDR3 is built from 13 residues. With 1 base removed from V and 5 bases from J, the gap between germline ends came to 10 bases.

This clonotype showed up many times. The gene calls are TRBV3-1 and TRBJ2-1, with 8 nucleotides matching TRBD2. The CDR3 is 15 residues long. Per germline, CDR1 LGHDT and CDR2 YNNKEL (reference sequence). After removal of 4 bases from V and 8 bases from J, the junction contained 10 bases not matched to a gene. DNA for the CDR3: TGTGCCAGCAGCCGGCGGACTAGCCTGATGCATGAGCAGTTCTTC. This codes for CASSRRTSLMHEQFF.

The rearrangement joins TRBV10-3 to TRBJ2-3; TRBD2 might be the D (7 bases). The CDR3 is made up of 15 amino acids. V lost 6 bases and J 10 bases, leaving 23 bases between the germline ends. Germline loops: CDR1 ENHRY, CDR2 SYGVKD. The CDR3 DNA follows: TGTGCCATCAGCACAACGGGGGCTTACGCGGGGGCGCAGTATTTT. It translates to CAISTTGAYAGAQYF.

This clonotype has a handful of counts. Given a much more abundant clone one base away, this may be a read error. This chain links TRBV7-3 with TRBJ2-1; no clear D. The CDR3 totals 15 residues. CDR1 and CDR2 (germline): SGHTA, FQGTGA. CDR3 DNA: TGTGCCAGCGGCTTAGGTTGGGGCTCCTACAATGAGCAGTTCTTC. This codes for CASGLGWGSYNEQFF.

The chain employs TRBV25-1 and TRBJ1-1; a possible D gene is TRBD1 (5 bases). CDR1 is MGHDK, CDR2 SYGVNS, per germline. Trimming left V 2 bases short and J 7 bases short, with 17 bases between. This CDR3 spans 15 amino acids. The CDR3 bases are TGTGCCAGCAGTGAAGGACACAATGACCTACGTGAAGCTTTCTTT. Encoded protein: CASSEGHNDLREAFF. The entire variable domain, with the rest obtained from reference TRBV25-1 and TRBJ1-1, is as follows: EADIYQTPRYLVIGTGKKITLECSQTMGHDKMYWYQQDPGMELHLIHYSYGVNSTEKGDLSSESTVSRIRTEHFPLTLESARPSHTSQYLCASSEGHNDLREAFFGQGTRLTVV.

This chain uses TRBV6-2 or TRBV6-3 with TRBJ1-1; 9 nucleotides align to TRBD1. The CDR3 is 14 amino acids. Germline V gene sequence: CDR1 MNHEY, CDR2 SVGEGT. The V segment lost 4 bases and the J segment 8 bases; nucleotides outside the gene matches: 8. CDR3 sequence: CASSSTQGAIEAFF. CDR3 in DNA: TGTGCCAGCAGTTCCACACAGGGGGCAATAGAAGCTTTCTTT.

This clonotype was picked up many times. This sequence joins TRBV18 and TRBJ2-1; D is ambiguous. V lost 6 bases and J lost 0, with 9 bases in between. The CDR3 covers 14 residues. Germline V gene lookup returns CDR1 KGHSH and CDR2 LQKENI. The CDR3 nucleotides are TGTGCCAGCTCCAGTCTGAGCTCCTACAATGAGCAGTTCTTC. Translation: CASSSLSSYNEQFF.

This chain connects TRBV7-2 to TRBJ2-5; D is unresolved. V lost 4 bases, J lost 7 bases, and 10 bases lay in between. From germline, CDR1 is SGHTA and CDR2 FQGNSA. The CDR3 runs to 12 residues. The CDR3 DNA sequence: TGTGCCAGCAGCTCACCCGGTAGGACCCAGTACTTC. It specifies CASSSPGRTQYF.